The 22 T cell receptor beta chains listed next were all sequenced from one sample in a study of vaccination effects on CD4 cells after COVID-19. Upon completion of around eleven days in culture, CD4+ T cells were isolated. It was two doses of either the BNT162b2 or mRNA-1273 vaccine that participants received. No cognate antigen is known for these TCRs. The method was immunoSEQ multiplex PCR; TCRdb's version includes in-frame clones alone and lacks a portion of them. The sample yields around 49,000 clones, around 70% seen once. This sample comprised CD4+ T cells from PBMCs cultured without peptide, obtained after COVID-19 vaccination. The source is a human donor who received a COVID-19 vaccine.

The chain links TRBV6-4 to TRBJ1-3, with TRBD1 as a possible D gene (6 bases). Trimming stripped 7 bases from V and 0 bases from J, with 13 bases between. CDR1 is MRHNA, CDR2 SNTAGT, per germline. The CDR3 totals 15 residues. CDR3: CASKLQGNSGNTIYF. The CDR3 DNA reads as TGTGCCAGCAAATTACAGGGAAACTCTGGAAACACCATATATTTT.

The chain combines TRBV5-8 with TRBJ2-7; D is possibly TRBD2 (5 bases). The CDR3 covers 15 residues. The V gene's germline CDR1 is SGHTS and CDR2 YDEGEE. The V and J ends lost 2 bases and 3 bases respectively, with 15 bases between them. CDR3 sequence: CASSLGGTPYYEQYF. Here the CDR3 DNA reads TGTGCCAGCAGCTTAGGAGGTACACCATACTACGAGCAGTACTTC.

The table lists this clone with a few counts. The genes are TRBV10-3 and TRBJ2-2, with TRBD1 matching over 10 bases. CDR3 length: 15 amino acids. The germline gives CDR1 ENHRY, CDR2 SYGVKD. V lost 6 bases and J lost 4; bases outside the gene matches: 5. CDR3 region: CAIRRQGAGTGELFF. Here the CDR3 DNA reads TGTGCCATCAGACGACAGGGGGCGGGCACCGGGGAGCTGTTTTTT.

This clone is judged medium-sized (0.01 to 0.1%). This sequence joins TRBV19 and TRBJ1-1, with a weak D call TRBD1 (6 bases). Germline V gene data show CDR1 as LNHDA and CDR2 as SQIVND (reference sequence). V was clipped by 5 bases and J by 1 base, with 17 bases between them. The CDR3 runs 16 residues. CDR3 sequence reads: CASSFRQVRSNTEAFF. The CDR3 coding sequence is TGTGCCAGTAGTTTCCGACAGGTTAGATCGAACACTGAAGCTTTCTTT.

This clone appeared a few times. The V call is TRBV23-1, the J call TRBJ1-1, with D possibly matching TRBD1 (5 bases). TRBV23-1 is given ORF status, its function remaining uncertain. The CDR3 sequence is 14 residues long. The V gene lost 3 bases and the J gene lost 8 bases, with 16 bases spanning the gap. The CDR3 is CASSQSSGWGEAFF. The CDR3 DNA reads TGCGCCAGCAGTCAGTCATCAGGGTGGGGCGAAGCTTTCTTT.

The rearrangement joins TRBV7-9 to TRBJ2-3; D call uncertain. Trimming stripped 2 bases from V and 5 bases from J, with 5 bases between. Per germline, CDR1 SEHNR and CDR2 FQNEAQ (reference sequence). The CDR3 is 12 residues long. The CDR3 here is CASSLFLDTQYF. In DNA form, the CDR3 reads TGTGCCAGCAGCTTATTTCTAGATACGCAGTATTTT.

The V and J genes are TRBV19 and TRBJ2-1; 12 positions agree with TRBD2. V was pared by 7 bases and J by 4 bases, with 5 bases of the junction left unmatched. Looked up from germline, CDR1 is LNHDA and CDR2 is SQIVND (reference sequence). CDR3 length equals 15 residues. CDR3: CASTGGTSGYNEQFF. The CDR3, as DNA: TGTGCCAGTACGGGGGGGACTAGCGGGTACAATGAGCAGTTCTTC.

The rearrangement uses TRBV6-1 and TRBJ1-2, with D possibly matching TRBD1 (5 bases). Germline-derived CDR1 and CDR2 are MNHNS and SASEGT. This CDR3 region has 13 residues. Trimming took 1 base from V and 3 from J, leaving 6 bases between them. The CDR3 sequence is CASSEGGDYGYTF. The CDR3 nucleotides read TGTGCCAGCAGTGAAGGGGGGGACTATGGCTACACCTTC.

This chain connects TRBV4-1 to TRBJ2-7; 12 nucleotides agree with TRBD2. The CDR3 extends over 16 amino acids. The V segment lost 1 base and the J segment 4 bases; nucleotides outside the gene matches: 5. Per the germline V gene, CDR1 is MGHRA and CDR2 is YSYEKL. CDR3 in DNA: TGCGCCAGCAGCCAAGGGGTCACTAGCGGGAGGTACGAGCAGTACTTC. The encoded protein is CASSQGVTSGRYEQYF.

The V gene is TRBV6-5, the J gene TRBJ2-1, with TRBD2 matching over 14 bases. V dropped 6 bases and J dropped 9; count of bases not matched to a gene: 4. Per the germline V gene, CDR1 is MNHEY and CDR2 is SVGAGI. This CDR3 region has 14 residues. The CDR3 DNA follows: TGTGCCAGCAGATGGACTAGCGGGAGGAGTGAGCAGTTCTTC. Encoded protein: CASRWTSGRSEQFF.

In DNA, the CDR3 is TGTGCCAGCACCCCTAGCGGGGGGCCTTTCTCCTACAATGAGCAGTTCTTC. It yields the protein CASTPSGGPFSYNEQFF. The chain couples TRBV7-2 to TRBJ2-1; 11 bases align to TRBD2. CDR1 and CDR2 (germline): SGHTA, FQGNSA. V dropped 7 bases and J dropped 0; count of bases not matched to a gene: 8. The CDR3 is 17 residues long.

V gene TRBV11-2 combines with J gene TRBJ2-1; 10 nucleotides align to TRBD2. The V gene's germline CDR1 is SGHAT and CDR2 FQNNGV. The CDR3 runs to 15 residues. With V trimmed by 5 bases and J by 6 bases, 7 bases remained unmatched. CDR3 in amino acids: CASSQLAGVSNEQFF. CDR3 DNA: TGTGCCAGCAGCCAGCTAGCGGGAGTGAGCAATGAGCAGTTCTTC. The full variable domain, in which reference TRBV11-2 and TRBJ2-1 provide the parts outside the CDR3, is EAGVAQSPRYKIIEKRQSVAFWCNPISGHATLYWYQQILGQGPKLLIQFQNNGVVDDSQLPKDRFSAERLKGVDSTLKIQPAKLEDSAVYLCASSQLAGVSNEQFFGPGTRLTVL.

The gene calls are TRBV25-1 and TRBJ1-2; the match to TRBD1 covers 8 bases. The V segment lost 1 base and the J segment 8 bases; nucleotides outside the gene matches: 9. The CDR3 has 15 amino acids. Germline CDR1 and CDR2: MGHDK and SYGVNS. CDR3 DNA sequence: TGTGCCAGCAGTGAATCACTTGGACAGGGTGCCGGCTACACCTTC. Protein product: CASSESLGQGAGYTF.

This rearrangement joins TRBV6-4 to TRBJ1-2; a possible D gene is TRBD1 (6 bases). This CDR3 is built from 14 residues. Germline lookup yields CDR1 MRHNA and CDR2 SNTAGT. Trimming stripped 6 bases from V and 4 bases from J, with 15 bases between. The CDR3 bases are TGTGCCAGCAGCCCAGGGATCAGGGGCTATGGCTACACCTTC. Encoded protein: CASSPGIRGYGYTF.

CDR3 coding DNA: TGTGCCAGCAGTGAACTGGATCTGGACACTGAAGCTTTCTTT. Its protein product is CASSELDLDTEAFF. The chain recombines TRBV6-1 with TRBJ1-1; D remains unclear. V was trimmed by 2 bases and J by 3 bases, leaving 10 bases between them. This CDR3 contains 14 residues. Looked up from germline, CDR1 is MNHNS and CDR2 is SASEGT.

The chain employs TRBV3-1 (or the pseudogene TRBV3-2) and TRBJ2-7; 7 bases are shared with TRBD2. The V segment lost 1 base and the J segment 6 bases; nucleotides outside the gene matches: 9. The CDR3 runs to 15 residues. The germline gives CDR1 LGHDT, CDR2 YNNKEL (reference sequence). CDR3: CASSQATGGLGEQYF. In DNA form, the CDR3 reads TGTGCCAGCAGCCAAGCTACGGGAGGACTGGGCGAGCAGTACTTC.

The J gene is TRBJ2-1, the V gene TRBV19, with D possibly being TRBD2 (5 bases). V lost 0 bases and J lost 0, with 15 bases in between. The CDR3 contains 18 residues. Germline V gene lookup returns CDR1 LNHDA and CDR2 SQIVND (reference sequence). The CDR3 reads CASSIEWLAGRSYNEQFF. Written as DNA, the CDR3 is TGTGCCAGTAGTATAGAGTGGCTAGCTGGTCGCTCCTACAATGAGCAGTTCTTC. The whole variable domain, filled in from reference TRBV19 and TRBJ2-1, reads DGGITQSPKYLFRKEGQNVTLSCEQNLNHDAMYWYRQDPGQGLRLIYYSQIVNDFQKGDIAEGYSVSREKKESFPLTVTSAQKNPTAFYLCASSIEWLAGRSYNEQFFGPGTRLTVL.

This chain's CDR3 is CASSPKTGGSYEQYF. The CDR3 DNA follows: TGTGCCAGCTCACCCAAGACAGGCGGATCCTACGAGCAGTACTTC. The genes are TRBV18 and TRBJ2-7; a weak D match, TRBD1 (6 bases). V was clipped by 3 bases and J by 1 base, with 13 bases between them. Per germline, CDR1 KGHSH and CDR2 LQKENI. The CDR3 has 15 amino acids.

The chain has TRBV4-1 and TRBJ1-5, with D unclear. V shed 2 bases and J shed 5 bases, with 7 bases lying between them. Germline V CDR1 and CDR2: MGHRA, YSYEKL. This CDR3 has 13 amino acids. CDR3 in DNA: TGCGCCAGCAGCCAATATCGGGATCAGCCCCAGCATTTT. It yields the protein CASSQYRDQPQHF.

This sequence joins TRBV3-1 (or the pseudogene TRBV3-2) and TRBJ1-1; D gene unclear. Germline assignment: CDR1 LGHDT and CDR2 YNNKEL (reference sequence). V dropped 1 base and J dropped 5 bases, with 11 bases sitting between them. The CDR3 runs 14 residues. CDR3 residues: CASSQGGGGTEAFF. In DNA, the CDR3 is TGTGCCAGCAGCCAAGGGGGAGGCGGGACTGAAGCTTTCTTT.

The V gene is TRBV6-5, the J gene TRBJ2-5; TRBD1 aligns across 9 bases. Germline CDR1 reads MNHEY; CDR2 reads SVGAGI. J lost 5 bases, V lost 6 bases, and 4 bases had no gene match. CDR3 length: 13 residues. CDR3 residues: CASRRQGGETQYF. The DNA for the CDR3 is TGTGCCAGCAGACGACAGGGGGGGGAGACCCAGTACTTC.

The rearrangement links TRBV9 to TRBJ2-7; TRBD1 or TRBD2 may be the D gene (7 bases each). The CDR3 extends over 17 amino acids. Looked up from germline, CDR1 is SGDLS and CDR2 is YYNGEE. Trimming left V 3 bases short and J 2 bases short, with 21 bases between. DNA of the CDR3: TGTGCCAGCAGCGGGGGGGGACAGACTTTAGAGACCTACGAGCAGTACTTC. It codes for CASSGGGQTLETYEQYF.